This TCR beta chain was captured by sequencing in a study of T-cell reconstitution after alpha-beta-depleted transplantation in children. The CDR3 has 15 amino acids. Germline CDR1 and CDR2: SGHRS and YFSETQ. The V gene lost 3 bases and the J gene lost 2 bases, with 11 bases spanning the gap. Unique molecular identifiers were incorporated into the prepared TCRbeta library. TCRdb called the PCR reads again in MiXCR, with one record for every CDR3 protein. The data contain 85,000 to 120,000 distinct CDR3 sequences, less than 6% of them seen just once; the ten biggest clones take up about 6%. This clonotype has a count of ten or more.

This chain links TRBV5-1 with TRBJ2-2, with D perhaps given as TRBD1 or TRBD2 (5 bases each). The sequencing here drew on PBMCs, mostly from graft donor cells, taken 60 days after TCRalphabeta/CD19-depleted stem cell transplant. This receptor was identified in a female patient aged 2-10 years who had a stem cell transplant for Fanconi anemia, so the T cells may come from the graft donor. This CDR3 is CASSYQGPNTGELFF. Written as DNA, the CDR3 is TGCGCCAGCAGCTATCAGGGACCTAACACCGGGGAGCTGTTTTTT.